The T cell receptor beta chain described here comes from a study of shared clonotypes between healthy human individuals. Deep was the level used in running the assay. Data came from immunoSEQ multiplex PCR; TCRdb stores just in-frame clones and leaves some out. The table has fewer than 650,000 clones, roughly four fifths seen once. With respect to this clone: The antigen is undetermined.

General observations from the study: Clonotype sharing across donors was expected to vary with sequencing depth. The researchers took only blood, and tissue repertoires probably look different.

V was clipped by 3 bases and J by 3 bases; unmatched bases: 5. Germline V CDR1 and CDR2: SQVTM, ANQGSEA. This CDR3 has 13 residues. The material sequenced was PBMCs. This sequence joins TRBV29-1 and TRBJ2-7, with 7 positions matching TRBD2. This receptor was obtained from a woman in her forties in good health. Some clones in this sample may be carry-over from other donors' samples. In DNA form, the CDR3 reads TGCAGCGTTGATTTATCGGGAGGCTACGAGCAGTACTTC. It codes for CSVDLSGGYEQYF.